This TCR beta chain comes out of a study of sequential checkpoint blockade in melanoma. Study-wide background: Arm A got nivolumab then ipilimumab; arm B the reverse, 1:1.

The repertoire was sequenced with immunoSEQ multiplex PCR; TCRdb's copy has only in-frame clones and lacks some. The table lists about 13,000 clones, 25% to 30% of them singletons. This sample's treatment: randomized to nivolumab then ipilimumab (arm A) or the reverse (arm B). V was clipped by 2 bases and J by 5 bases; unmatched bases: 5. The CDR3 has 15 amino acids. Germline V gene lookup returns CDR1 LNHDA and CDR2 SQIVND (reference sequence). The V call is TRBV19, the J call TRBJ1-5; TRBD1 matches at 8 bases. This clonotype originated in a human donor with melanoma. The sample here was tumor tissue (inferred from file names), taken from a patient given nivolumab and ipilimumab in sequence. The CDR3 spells CASSILGTGYQPQHF. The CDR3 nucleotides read TGTGCCAGTAGTATACTAGGGACAGGCTATCAGCCCCAGCATTTT.